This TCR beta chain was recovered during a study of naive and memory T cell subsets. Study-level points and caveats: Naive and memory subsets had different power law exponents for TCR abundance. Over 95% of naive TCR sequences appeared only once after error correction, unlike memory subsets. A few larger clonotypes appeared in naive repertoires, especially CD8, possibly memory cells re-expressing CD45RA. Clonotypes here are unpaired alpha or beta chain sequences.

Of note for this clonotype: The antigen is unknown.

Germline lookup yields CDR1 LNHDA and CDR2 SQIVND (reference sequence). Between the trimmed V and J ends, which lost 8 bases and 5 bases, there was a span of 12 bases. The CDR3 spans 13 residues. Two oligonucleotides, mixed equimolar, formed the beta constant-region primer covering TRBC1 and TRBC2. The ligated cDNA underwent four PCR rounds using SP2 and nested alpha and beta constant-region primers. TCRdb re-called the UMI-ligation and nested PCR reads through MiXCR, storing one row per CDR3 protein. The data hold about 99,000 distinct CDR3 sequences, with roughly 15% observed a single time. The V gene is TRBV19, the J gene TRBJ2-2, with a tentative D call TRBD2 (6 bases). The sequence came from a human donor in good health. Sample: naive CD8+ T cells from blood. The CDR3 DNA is TGTGCCAGTCTCCGGGAGTTTACCGGGGAGCTGTTTTTT. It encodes CASLREFTGELFF.